One and the same sample provided the 8 T cell receptor beta chains below, sequenced in a study of T cells after yellow fever vaccination. TCRdb reprocessed the 5' RACE reads with MiXCR, giving one entry per CDR3 protein. This table holds about 240,000 distinct CDR3 sequences, 6.9% found once. Sequencing was performed on CD4+ T cells sorted from PBMCs, taken 15 days after the yellow fever booster vaccination. The receptors originated from a man aged 25 to 45 who received the YFV17D yellow fever vaccine.

This clonotype was counted many times. The chain has TRBV6-5 and TRBJ1-6; weak D call: TRBD1 (5 bases). Germline CDR1 and CDR2: MNHEY and SVGAGI. V lost 7 bases and J lost 7, with 8 bases in between. The CDR3 has 12 residues. CDR3: CASTGNNSPLHF. The CDR3 DNA is TGTGCCAGCACAGGGAACAATTCACCCCTCCACTTT.

This clonotype was counted ten times or more. The V gene is TRBV6-5, the J gene TRBJ2-7, with D unresolved. This CDR3 has 14 residues. Trimming shortened V by 0 bases and J by 2 bases, and 8 bases separated the two germline ends. CDR1 and CDR2 from the germline V gene are MNHEY and SVGAGI. The CDR3 spells CASSYSLATYEQYF. DNA for the CDR3: TGTGCCAGCAGTTACTCGTTGGCGACCTACGAGCAGTACTTC.

This sequence joins TRBV27 and TRBJ2-7, with D unresolved. Trimming cost V 4 bases and J 3 bases, with 13 bases left between them. Per germline, CDR1 MNHEY and CDR2 SMNVEV (reference sequence). The CDR3 is made up of 14 amino acids. The CDR3 sequence is CASSSVKAGYEQYF. CDR3 nucleotide sequence: TGTGCCAGCAGTTCAGTCAAGGCCGGCTACGAGCAGTACTTC.

This clonotype has a handful of counts. The chain is built from TRBV5-6 and TRBJ1-5, with 8 bases lining up with TRBD1. Germline V gene data show CDR1 as SGHDT and CDR2 as YYEEEE. The CDR3 runs 14 residues. The V segment lost 2 bases and the J segment 7 bases; nucleotides outside the gene matches: 5. The DNA of the CDR3 is TGTGCCAGCAGCTTAGGACAGGGATACCAGCCCCAGCATTTT. Amino acids: CASSLGQGYQPQHF.

The chain combines TRBV20-1 with TRBJ2-6; D is undetermined. This CDR3 has 14 residues. Germline CDR1 is DFQATT and CDR2 is SNEGSKA (reference sequence). V lost 3 bases and J lost 4, with 10 bases in between. CDR3 residues: CSASRRVGANVLTF. The CDR3 nucleotides are TGCAGTGCTAGTAGAAGGGTCGGGGCCAACGTCCTGACTTTC.

This clonotype was seen at least ten times. V is TRBV28 and J is TRBJ2-7, with TRBD2 matching over 9 bases. V dropped 6 bases and J dropped 4; count of bases not matched to a gene: 10. Germline CDR1 reads MDHEN; CDR2 reads SYDVKM. The CDR3 runs 15 residues. This CDR3 reads CASRLAGARLYEQYF. In DNA, the CDR3 is TGTGCCAGCAGGTTAGCGGGAGCTCGGCTGTACGAGCAGTACTTC.

This clonotype appeared a few times. J is TRBJ2-5 and V is TRBV2; D remains unclear. Germline CDR1 SNHLY, CDR2 FYNNEI. The CDR3 consists of 11 residues. The V gene lost 4 bases and the J gene lost 5 bases, with 5 bases spanning the gap. CDR3 residues: CASSVRETQYF. CDR3 nucleotides: TGTGCCAGCAGTGTTAGGGAGACCCAGTACTTC. The full variable domain, its missing parts supplied by reference TRBV2 and TRBJ2-5, is EPEVTQTPSHQVTQMGQEVILRCVPISNHLYFYWYRQILGQKVEFLVSFYNNEISEKSEIFDDQFSVERPDGSNFTLKIRSTKLEDSAMYFCASSVRETQYFGPGTRLLVL.

This rearrangement joins TRBV20-1 to TRBJ2-1; 8 bases line up with TRBD1. V gave up 7 bases and J gave up 4 bases; unmatched junction bases: 12. Germline V CDR1 and CDR2: DFQATT, SNEGSKA (reference sequence). The length of the CDR3 is 15 residues. Here the CDR3 DNA reads TGCAGTGGGAGAATCGGGACAGGTCTTTACAATGAGCAGTTCTTC. It translates to CSGRIGTGLYNEQFF.